Listed below are T cell receptor beta chains from one sample, sequenced in a study of identical twins. TCRdb re-derived calls from the 5' RACE reads in MiXCR, one entry per CDR3 protein. The sample has approximately 220,000 distinct CDR3 sequences, around 8% seen once. These same data were also listed under a study on yellow fever vaccine responses in identical twins.

The sequenced sample was memory (CD45RO+) T cells sorted from blood. All receptors derive from a woman younger than 30 in good health. The CDR3 runs from the conserved cysteine through the conserved F or W. Fields, in order: D gene, clone size, V gene, J gene, CDR3 DNA, CDR3 protein. A D gene is named only where the DNA matches it firmly. A clone size is listed for some rows: how often the clone was seen (once, few, many), or a class if it is expanded.

d_gene: -
abundance: few
v_gene: TRBV25-1
j_gene: TRBJ1-4
CDR3nt: TGTGCCAGCAGTGAATCCAGGGTTAATGAAAAACTGTTTTTT
CDR3aa: CASSESRVNEKLFF

d_gene: -
abundance: -
v_gene: TRBV6-5
j_gene: TRBJ2-7
CDR3nt: TGTGCCAGCAGGACTCTCGGCTACGAGCAGTACTTC
CDR3aa: CASRTLGYEQYF

d_gene: TRBD2
abundance: many
v_gene: TRBV7-2
j_gene: TRBJ2-2
CDR3nt: TGTGCCAGCACGGAGCCGGGAGGGACACCCGGGGAGCTGTTTTTT
CDR3aa: CASTEPGGTPGELFF

d_gene: TRBD1
abundance: many
v_gene: TRBV12-3/TRBV12-4
j_gene: TRBJ2-3
CDR3nt: TGTGCCAGCAGTTTAGTGACAGGGAGCACAGATACGCAGTATTTT
CDR3aa: CASSLVTGSTDTQYF

d_gene: -
abundance: many
v_gene: TRBV3-1
j_gene: TRBJ2-7
CDR3nt: TGTGCCAGCAGCCGCGTCCTGGGACGAGGTGGCGAGCAGTACTTC
CDR3aa: CASSRVLGRGGEQYF

d_gene: -
abundance: few
v_gene: TRBV5-1
j_gene: TRBJ1-5
CDR3nt: TGCGCCAGCAGCTCGGACGGGGATCAGCCCCAGCATTTT
CDR3aa: CASSSDGDQPQHF

d_gene: TRBD2
abundance: -
v_gene: TRBV6-5
j_gene: TRBJ2-1
CDR3nt: TGTGCCAGCAGTTCGAGTTTGGGACTAGCGGGGGACACCTACAATGAGCAGTTCTTC
CDR3aa: CASSSSLGLAGDTYNEQFF

d_gene: TRBD2
abundance: few
v_gene: TRBV12-3/TRBV12-4
j_gene: TRBJ2-1
CDR3nt: TGTGCCAGCAGTTGGGGACTAGCGGAGTTACACAATGAGCAGTTCTTC
CDR3aa: CASSWGLAELHNEQFF

d_gene: -
abundance: many
v_gene: TRBV20-1
j_gene: TRBJ1-1
CDR3nt: TGCAGTGCTAGTCGGGGGTATGGCACTGAAGCTTTCTTT
CDR3aa: CSASRGYGTEAFF

d_gene: TRBD1
abundance: few
v_gene: TRBV3-1
j_gene: TRBJ2-5
CDR3nt: TGTGCCAGCAGCCAAGACCCCACCAGGGGGTACCAAGAGACCCAGTACTTC
CDR3aa: CASSQDPTRGYQETQYF

d_gene: TRBD1
abundance: few
v_gene: TRBV28
j_gene: TRBJ2-1
CDR3nt: TGTGCCAGCCGGGGACAGGGGGCTTGGAAGGGCAATGAGCAGTTCTTC
CDR3aa: CASRGQGAWKGNEQFF